A single sample is the source of the 14 T cell receptor beta chains below, sequenced in a study of early T cells in non-severe SARS-CoV-2 infection. In TCRdb, the 5' RACE reads were re-called with MiXCR into one record per CDR3 protein. The sample contains tens of thousands of distinct CDR3 sequences, roughly 5.3% of which appear only once. The sample was whole blood. The receptors stem from an adult who was a healthcare worker with PCR-confirmed SARS-CoV-2 infection or an uninfected control (not recorded which).

The sample holds a few counts of this clonotype. The gene calls are TRBV2 and TRBJ2-1; D is ambiguous. Germline CDR1 SNHLY, CDR2 FYNNEI. The CDR3 is 12 residues long. Trimming took 7 bases from V and 6 from J, leaving 10 bases between them. In DNA form, the CDR3 reads TGTGCCAGCACCCTAGGAACCAATGAGCAGTTCTTC. Its translation is CASTLGTNEQFF.

At least ten counts were recorded for this clonotype. The chain recombines TRBV28 with TRBJ2-7; 7 bases line up with TRBD1. J gave up 2 bases and V 5 bases, and 6 bases lay outside the gene matches. CDR1 and CDR2 (germline): MDHEN, SYDVKM. The CDR3 runs 14 residues. In DNA form, the CDR3 reads TGTGCCAGCAGTCCGTGGGACAGTCCCTACGAGCAGTACTTC. Encoded protein: CASSPWDSPYEQYF.

This clonotype was found many times. The gene calls are TRBV7-8 and TRBJ2-7; D is perhaps TRBD2 (6 bases). The germline V and J ends were trimmed by 4 bases and 5 bases, with 15 bases remaining between them. Germline CDR1 reads SGHVS; CDR2 reads FQNEAQ. The CDR3 consists of 14 residues. The DNA for the CDR3 is TGTGCCAGCAGCTCACAGCGACTAGTTAACGAGCAGTACGTC. Residues: CASSSQRLVNEQYV.

This chain joins TRBV20-1 and TRBJ2-2; perhaps TRBD1 as D (5 bases). Trimming shortened V by 3 bases and J by 7 bases, and 24 bases separated the two germline ends. The CDR3 is 17 amino acids. Germline CDR1 DFQATT, CDR2 SNEGSKA (reference sequence). CDR3 DNA sequence: TGCAGTGCTAGGTCAGGGAACCAGGGCTTTGCTCGCGGGGAGCTGTTTTTT. It encodes CSARSGNQGFARGELFF.

This clonotype was counted ten times or more. The chain uses TRBV18 and TRBJ2-5, with D unresolved. The CDR3 is 14 amino acids. CDR1 is KGHSH and CDR2 is LQKENI in the germline V gene. V lost 0 bases, J lost 3 bases, and 8 bases lay in between. CDR3 amino acids: CASSPPGTEETQYF. For the CDR3, the DNA is TGTGCCAGCTCACCACCAGGCACCGAAGAGACCCAGTACTTC. The full variable domain, in which reference TRBV18 and TRBJ2-5 provide the parts outside the CDR3, is NAGVMQNPRHLVRRRGQEARLRCSPMKGHSHVYWYRQLPEEGLKFMVYLQKENIIDESGMPKERFSAEFPKEGPSILRIQQVVRGDSAAYFCASSPPGTEETQYFGPGTRLLVL.

This clonotype was found many times. The chain has TRBV7-9 and TRBJ2-7, with TRBD1 identical over 9 bases. The CDR3 covers 14 residues. V lost 4 bases to trimming and J lost 6 bases; unmatched junction nucleotides: 7. Per the germline V gene, CDR1 is SEHNR and CDR2 is FQNEAQ (reference sequence). The CDR3 sequence: CASSSSDRGGEQYF. In DNA, the CDR3 is TGTGCCAGCAGCTCATCGGACAGGGGAGGCGAGCAGTACTTC.

There are many counts of this clonotype. The chain combines TRBV7-9 with TRBJ2-7; TRBD2 agrees at 7 bases. The germline CDR1 and CDR2 sequences are SEHNR and FQNEAQ (reference sequence). Losses at the gene ends were 6 bases for V and 3 bases for J; bases not matched to a gene: 2. The CDR3 contains 12 residues. CDR3 nucleotides: TGTGCCAGCAGGGGCGGGAGCTACGAGCAGTACTTC. This encodes CASRGGSYEQYF.

This clonotype appeared a few times. The chain uses TRBV6-2 or TRBV6-3 and TRBJ2-7; D possibly matches TRBD1 or TRBD2 (5 bases each). The CDR3 has 14 residues. Per germline, CDR1 MNHEY and CDR2 SVGEGT. Trimming removed 2 bases from V and 6 bases from J, with 14 bases in between. The CDR3 reads CASSYQLTGREQYF. In nucleotides, the CDR3 is TGTGCCAGCAGTTACCAACTCACGGGACGCGAGCAGTACTTC.

This clonotype was observed at least ten times. This chain connects TRBV7-6 to TRBJ1-1, with D possibly being TRBD1 (5 bases). The CDR3 is 13 residues long. The V end was cut by 3 bases, the J end by 4 bases, with 9 bases between. The V gene's germline CDR1 is SGHVS and CDR2 FNYEAQ. The DNA of the CDR3 is TGTGCCAGCAGCTTGTCCGGGGCCACTGAAGCTTTCTTT. The encoded protein is CASSLSGATEAFF. The whole variable domain, filled in from reference TRBV7-6 and TRBJ1-1, reads GAGVSQSPRYKVTKRGQDVALRCDPISGHVSLYWYRQALGQGPEFLTYFNYEAQQDKSGLPNDRFSAERPEGSISTLTIQRTEQRDSAMYRCASSLSGATEAFFGQGTRLTVV.

This clonotype was seen at least ten times. V and J are TRBV10-2 and TRBJ2-7; 11 nucleotides agree with TRBD1. The CDR3 is 14 residues long. The V gene end was trimmed by 6 bases and the J gene end by 3 bases; junction bases not matched to a gene: 4. CDR1 is WSHSY, CDR2 SAAADI, per germline. The CDR3 protein is CASSRGQGVYEQYV. The CDR3 DNA reads as TGCGCCAGCAGCCGGGGACAGGGGGTCTACGAGCAGTACGTC.

Note on this clonotype: Without the conserved terminal phenylalanine or tryptophan, this CDR3 likely stems from a read error. V gene TRBV6-6 combines with J gene TRBJ1-2, with TRBD1 matching 7 bases. Germline values: CDR1 MNHNY, CDR2 SVGAGI (reference sequence). J gave up 5 bases and V 6 bases, and 0 bases lay outside the gene matches. The length of the CDR3 is 11 residues. CDR3 residues: CASRTGYGYTS. The CDR3 nucleotides read TGTGCCAGCAGGACAGGGTATGGCTACACCTCC.

The genes are TRBV7-9 and TRBJ2-1; 8 bases are a match to TRBD2. V lost 5 bases to trimming and J lost 13 bases; unmatched junction nucleotides: 4. Germline CDR1 and CDR2: SEHNR and FQNEAQ (reference sequence). The CDR3 runs to 11 residues. This CDR3 is CASSPREVQFF. CDR3 nucleotide sequence: TGTGCCAGCAGCCCGCGGGAGGTCCAGTTCTTC. The full variable domain, with the rest looked up from reference TRBV7-9 and TRBJ2-1, is DTGVSQNPRHKITKRGQNVTFRCDPISEHNRLYWYRQTLGQGPEFLTYFQNEAQLEKSRLLSDRFSAERPKGSFSTLEIQRTEQGDSAMYLCASSPREVQFFGPGTRLTVL.

This clonotype has ten or more counts. This sequence joins TRBV4-1 and TRBJ1-6; 9 bases are a match to TRBD1. This CDR3 contains 15 residues. V lost 3 bases, J lost 7 bases, and 4 bases stayed unmatched. Germline-derived CDR1 and CDR2 are MGHRA and YSYEKL. The CDR3 DNA is TGCGCCAGCAGCCACCCGACAGGGGGGAATTCACCCCTCCACTTT. It is translated as CASSHPTGGNSPLHF.

This clonotype was seen many times. The chain employs TRBV19 and TRBJ1-2, with TRBD1 matching over 9 bases. Germline loops: CDR1 LNHDA, CDR2 SQIVND (reference sequence). Losses at the gene ends were 4 bases for V and 5 bases for J; bases not matched to a gene: 5. The CDR3 runs to 14 residues. As DNA, the CDR3 is TGTGCCAGTAGTACGGGACAGGGACTATATGGCTACACCTTC. Translation gives CASSTGQGLYGYTF.